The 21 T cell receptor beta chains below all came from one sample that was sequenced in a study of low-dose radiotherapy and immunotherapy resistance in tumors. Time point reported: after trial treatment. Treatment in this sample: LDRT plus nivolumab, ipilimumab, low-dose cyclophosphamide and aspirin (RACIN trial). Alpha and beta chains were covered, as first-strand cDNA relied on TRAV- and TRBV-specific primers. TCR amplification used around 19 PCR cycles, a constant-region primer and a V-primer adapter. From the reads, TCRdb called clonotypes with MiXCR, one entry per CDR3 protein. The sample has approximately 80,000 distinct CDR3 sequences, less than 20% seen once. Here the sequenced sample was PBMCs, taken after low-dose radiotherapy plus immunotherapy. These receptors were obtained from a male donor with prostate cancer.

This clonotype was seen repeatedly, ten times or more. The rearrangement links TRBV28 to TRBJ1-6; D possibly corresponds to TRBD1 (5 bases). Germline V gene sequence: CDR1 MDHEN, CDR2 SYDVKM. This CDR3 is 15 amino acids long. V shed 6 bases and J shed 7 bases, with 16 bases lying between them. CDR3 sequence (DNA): TGTGCCAGCAGCTTGCCACCGACAGACAATTCACCCCTCCACTTT. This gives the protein CASSLPPTDNSPLHF.

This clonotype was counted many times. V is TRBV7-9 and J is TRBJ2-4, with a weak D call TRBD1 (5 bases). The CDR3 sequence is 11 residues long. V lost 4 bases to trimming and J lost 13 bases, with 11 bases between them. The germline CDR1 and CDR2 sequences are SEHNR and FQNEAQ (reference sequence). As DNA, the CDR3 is TGTGCCAGCAGCTCAGAACAGGACCAGTACTTC. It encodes CASSSEQDQYF.

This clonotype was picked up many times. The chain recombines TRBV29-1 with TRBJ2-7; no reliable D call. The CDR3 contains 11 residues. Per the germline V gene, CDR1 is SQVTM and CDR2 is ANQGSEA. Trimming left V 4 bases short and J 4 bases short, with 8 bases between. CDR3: CSVGERYEQYF. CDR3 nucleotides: TGCAGCGTTGGTGAGAGGTACGAGCAGTACTTC.

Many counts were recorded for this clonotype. CDR3 coding DNA: TGTGCCAGCAGCCGGACCGGGACTAGCGCCCACAATGAGCAGTTCTTC. It is translated as CASSRTGTSAHNEQFF. The chain combines TRBV7-2 with TRBJ2-1, with 10 bases that match TRBD2. The CDR3 sequence is 16 residues long. Germline V CDR1 and CDR2: SGHTA, FQGNSA. Trimming took 5 bases from V and 5 from J; bases not matched to a gene: 9.

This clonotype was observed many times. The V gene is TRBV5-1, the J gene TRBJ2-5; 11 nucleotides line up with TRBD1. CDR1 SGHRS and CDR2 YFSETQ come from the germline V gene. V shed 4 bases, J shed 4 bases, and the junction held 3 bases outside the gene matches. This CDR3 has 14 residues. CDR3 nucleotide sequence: TGCGCCAGCAGCGTCGGGACAGGGGGAGAGACCCAGTACTTC. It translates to CASSVGTGGETQYF. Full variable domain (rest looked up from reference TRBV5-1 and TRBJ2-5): KAGVTQTPRYLIKTRGQQVTLSCSPISGHRSVSWYQQTPGQGLQFLFEYFSETQRNKGNFPGRFSGRQFSNSRSEMNVSTLELGDSALYLCASSVGTGGETQYFGPGTRLLVL.

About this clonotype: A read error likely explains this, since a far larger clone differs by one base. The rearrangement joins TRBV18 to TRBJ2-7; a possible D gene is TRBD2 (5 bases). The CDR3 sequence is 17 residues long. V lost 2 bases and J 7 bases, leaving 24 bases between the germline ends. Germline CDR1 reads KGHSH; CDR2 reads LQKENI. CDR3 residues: CASSPGVGGGSYNEQYF. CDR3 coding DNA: TGTGCCAGCTCACCAGGGGTCGGTGGAGGCTCCTACAATGAGCAGTACTTC.

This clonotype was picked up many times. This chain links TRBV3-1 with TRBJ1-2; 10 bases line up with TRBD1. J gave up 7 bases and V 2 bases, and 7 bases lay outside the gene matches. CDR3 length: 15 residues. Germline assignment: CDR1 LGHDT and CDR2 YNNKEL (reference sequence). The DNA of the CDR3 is TGTGCCAGCAGCCAATGGGACAGGGGAAGTTTTGGCTACACCTTC. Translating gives CASSQWDRGSFGYTF.

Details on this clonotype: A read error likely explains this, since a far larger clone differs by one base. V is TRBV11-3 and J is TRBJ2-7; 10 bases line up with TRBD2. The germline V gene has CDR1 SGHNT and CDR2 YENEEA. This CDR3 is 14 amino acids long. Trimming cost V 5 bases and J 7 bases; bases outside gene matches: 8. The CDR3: CASSLSGGTSEQYF. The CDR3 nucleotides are TGTGCCAGCAGCCTTAGCGGGGGGACCAGTGAGCAGTACTTC.

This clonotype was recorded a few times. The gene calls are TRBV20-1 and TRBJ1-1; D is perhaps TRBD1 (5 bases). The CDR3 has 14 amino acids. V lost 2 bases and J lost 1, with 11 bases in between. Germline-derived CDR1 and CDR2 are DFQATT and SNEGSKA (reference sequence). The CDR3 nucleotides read TGCAGTGCTAGACTCGGGGCAGCGAACACTGAAGCTTTCTTT. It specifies CSARLGAANTEAFF.

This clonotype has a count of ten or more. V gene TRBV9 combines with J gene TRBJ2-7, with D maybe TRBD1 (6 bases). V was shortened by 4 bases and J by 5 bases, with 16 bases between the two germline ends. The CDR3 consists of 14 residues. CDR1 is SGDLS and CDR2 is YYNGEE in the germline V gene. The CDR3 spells CASSPWKQGNEQYF. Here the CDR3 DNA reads TGTGCCAGCAGCCCCTGGAAACAGGGAAACGAGCAGTACTTC.

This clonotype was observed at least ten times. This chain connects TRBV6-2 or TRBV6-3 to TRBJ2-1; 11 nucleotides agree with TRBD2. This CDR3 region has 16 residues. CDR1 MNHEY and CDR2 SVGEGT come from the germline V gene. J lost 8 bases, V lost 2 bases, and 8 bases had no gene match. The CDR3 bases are TGTGCCAGCAGTTACGCTACTAGCGGGAGTCGCTATGAGCAGTTCTTC. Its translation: CASSYATSGSRYEQFF.

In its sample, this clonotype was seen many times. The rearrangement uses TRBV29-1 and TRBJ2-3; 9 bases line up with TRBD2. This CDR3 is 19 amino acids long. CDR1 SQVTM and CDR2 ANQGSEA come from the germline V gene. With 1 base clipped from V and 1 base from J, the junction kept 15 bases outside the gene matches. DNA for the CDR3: TGCAGCGTTGAAGGAATTAGCGGGAGAATTTTTGAGGGCACAGATACGCAGTATTTT. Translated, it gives CSVEGISGRIFEGTDTQYF.

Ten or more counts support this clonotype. The CDR3 loop is CASSLNGGGGEKLFF. The CDR3 DNA is TGTGCCAGCAGCCTGAATGGGGGGGGCGGTGAAAAACTGTTTTTT. The chain couples TRBV6-5 to TRBJ1-4; D may be TRBD1 (6 bases). Trimming stripped 6 bases from V and 7 bases from J, with 18 bases between. This CDR3 is 15 amino acids long. The germline V gene has CDR1 MNHEY and CDR2 SVGAGI.

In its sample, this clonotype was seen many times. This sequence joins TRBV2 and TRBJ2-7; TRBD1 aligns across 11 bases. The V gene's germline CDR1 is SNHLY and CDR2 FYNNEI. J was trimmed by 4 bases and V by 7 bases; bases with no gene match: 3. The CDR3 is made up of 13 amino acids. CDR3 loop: CASKGTGGYEQYF. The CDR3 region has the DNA TGTGCCAGCAAGGGGACAGGGGGTTACGAGCAGTACTTC. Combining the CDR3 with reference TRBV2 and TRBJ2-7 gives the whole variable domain EPEVTQTPSHQVTQMGQEVILRCVPISNHLYFYWYRQILGQKVEFLVSFYNNEISEKSEIFDDQFSVERPDGSNFTLKIRSTKLEDSAMYFCASKGTGGYEQYFGPGTRLTVT.

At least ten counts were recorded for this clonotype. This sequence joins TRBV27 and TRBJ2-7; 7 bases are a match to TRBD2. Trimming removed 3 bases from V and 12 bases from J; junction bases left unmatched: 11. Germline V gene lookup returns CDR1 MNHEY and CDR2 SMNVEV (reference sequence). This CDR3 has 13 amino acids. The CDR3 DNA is TGTGCCAGCAGTTTGTCGCCCCGGGGGGAGTGGTACTTC. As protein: CASSLSPRGEWYF.

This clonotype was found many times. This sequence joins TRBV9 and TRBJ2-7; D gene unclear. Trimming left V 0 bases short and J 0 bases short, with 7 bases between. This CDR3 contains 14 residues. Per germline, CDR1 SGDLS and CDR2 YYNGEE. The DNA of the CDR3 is TGTGCCAGCAGCGTAGACCATAGCTCCTACGAGCAGTACTTC. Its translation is CASSVDHSSYEQYF.

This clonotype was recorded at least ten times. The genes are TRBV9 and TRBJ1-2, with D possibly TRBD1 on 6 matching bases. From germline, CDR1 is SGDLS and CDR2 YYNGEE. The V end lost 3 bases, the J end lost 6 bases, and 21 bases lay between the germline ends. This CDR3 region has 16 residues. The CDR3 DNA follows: TGTGCCAGCAGCGCCATGCCGGACAGTTTTATGGATGGCTACACCTTC. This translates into CASSAMPDSFMDGYTF.

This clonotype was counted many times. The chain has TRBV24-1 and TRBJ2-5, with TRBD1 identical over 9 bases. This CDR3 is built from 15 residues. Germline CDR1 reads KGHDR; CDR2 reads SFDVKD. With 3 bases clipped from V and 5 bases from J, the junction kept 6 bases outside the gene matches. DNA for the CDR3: TGTGCCACCAGTGATGGGGGACAGGGCGAGGAGACCCAGTACTTC. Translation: CATSDGGQGEETQYF.

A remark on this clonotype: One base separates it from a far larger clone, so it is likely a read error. The CDR3 spells CASSPGRPAVQETQYF. The CDR3 DNA is TGTGCCAGCAGCCCTGGCCGGCCAGCGGTCCAAGAGACCCAGTACTTC. The V call is TRBV2, the J call TRBJ2-5, with D possibly matching TRBD2 (5 bases). V was clipped by 6 bases and J by 1 base, with 18 bases between them. Germline V lookup: CDR1 SNHLY, CDR2 FYNNEI. The CDR3 spans 16 residues.

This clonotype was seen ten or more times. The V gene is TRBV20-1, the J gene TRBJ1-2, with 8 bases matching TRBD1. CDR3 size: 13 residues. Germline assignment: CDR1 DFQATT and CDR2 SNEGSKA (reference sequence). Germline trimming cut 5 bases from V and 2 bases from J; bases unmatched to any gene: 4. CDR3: CSALDRVNYGYTF. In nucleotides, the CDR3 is TGCAGTGCTTTGGACAGGGTGAACTATGGCTACACCTTC.

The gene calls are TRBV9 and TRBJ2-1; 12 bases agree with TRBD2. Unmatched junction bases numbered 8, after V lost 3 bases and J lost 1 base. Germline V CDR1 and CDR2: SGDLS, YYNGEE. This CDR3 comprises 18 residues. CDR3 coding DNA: TGTGCCAGCAGCGCATCTAGCGGGAGGGCCCGATCCTACAATGAGCAGTTCTTC. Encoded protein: CASSASSGRARSYNEQFF.